These 6 T cell receptor beta chains were sequenced from one sample in a study of spatial heterogeneity in lung cancer. One entry per CDR3 protein results from TCRdb running MiXCR on the 5' RACE reads. This table has tens of thousands of distinct CDR3 sequences, around 4.5% appearing once. Specified time point: sample taken at primary tumor resection. TCRs were sequenced from unsorted whole RNA of tumor, nontumor lung or PBMC. The sample in question was PBMCs, obtained at surgery. The receptors derive from a male donor with early-stage non-small cell lung cancer.

This clonotype was seen ten or more times. This chain links TRBV4-3 with TRBJ2-7, with D possibly being TRBD2 (6 bases). The germline V and J ends were trimmed by 0 bases and 0 bases, with 15 bases remaining between them. The CDR3 contains 17 residues. Germline V gives CDR1 LGHNA, CDR2 YSLEER. The CDR3 bases are TGCGCCAGCAGCCAAGACCTTCCTACTAGCCCCTCCTACGAGCAGTACTTC. Its protein is CASSQDLPTSPSYEQYF.

This clonotype has at least ten counts. V gene TRBV20-1 combines with J gene TRBJ1-1; a weak D match, TRBD1 (5 bases). Trimming took off 8 bases at V and 4 bases at J, with 17 bases between the two ends. The germline CDR1 and CDR2 sequences are DFQATT and SNEGSKA (reference sequence). CDR3 length: 13 amino acids. CDR3 region: CSQKGRRITEAFF. The CDR3, as DNA: TGCAGTCAAAAGGGGCGGAGGATCACTGAAGCTTTCTTT.

This clonotype was seen many times. The chain employs TRBV27 and TRBJ1-2, with 10 bases lining up with TRBD1. The CDR3 spans 16 residues. Germline values: CDR1 MNHEY, CDR2 SMNVEV (reference sequence). The V segment lost 2 bases and the J segment 7 bases; nucleotides outside the gene matches: 10. CDR3 in amino acids: CASSLNHGQGVPGYTF. As DNA, the CDR3 is TGTGCCAGCAGTTTAAATCATGGACAGGGGGTACCTGGCTACACCTTC.

This clonotype was seen many times. V gene TRBV5-1 combines with J gene TRBJ1-1; 9 bases align to TRBD1. This CDR3 is built from 16 residues. The germline gives CDR1 SGHRS, CDR2 YFSETQ. J was trimmed by 1 base and V by 1 base; bases with no gene match: 5. The CDR3 DNA is TGCGCCAGCAGCTTGACCGGGACAGGGTCGAACACTGAAGCTTTCTTT. Its protein is CASSLTGTGSNTEAFF.

This clonotype was detected ten times or more. For the CDR3, the DNA is TGTGCCACCAGCCGAATAGACAGGGGGCGCATCAGGTCAGATACGCAGTATTTT. Its translation is CATSRIDRGRIRSDTQYF. The chain joins TRBV15 to TRBJ2-3; TRBD1 matches 10 bases. Trimming at V came to 5 bases and at J to 4 bases, leaving 15 bases not matched to a gene. In germline, CDR1 is LNHNV, CDR2 YYDKDF (reference sequence). This CDR3 spans 18 amino acids.

This clonotype occurred many times. V usage is TRBV7-2 and J usage is TRBJ2-7, with 10 bases matching TRBD2. This CDR3 spans 16 amino acids. Germline CDR1 SGHTA, CDR2 FQGNSA. V was pared by 2 bases and J by 2 bases, with 6 bases of the junction left unmatched. CDR3: CASSLSVSGGAYEQYF. Written as DNA, the CDR3 is TGTGCCAGCAGCTTATCCGTAAGCGGGGGGGCCTACGAGCAGTACTTC.